The present T cell receptor beta chain was sequenced within a study of regulatory T cells in long-lasting Graves disease. A note on this clonotype: Its antigen is undetermined.

Sequencing libraries for TCR beta were prepared with iRepertoire HTBI primers and Arm-PCR of CDR3 regions. Original data processing: The identification of 60 or so TRBV and roughly 15 TRBJ segments was made across samples. TCRdb recomputed calls from the multiplex PCR reads with MiXCR, one row per CDR3 protein. TCRdb, not the authors, supplied the V and J calls. The sample yields 420,000 or so distinct CDR3 sequences, 20% to 25% seen once. Study conclusions and caveats: For persistent Graves' patients, TCR diversity was lower than for newly diagnosed ones.

Sample time point: persistent/refractory GD, antithyroid drugs over 5 years with positive TRAb. Researchers made the TCR library from RNA that was extracted from PBMCs. The germline V gene encodes CDR1 LNHDA and CDR2 SQIVND (reference sequence). V was cut by 3 bases and J by 6 bases, with 18 bases left in between. The CDR3 length is 16 residues. This rearrangement joins TRBV19 to TRBJ1-5, with a possible D match to TRBD1 (6 bases). The sequences come from peripheral blood mononuclear cells (PBMCs), collected when the disease was refractory, from a patient treated with antithyroid drugs. The sequence came from a female donor with Graves disease. CDR3 sequence (DNA): TGTGCCAGTAGTATTCACCCAGGGGATTTAGGTCAGCCCCAGCATTTT. Translating it yields CASSIHPGDLGQPQHF.